Below, 16 T cell receptor beta chains from the same sample are listed, as sequenced in a study of T cell repertoires in cytomegalovirus infection. TCRdb passed the reads through MiXCR, listing each CDR3 protein once. The sample has roughly 180,000 distinct CDR3 sequences, 28% seen once. Sequencing was done on a sample of PBMCs. The origin of the receptors is a human donor in good health (CMV status not recorded). Some clones in this sample may be carry-over from other donors' samples.

The chain is built from TRBV6-6 and TRBJ2-3, with D perhaps matching TRBD1 (6 bases). The CDR3 contains 14 residues. V shed 5 bases and J shed 4 bases, with 13 bases lying between them. CDR1 MNHNY and CDR2 SVGAGI come from the germline V gene (reference sequence). The CDR3 spells CASSTTGLADTQYF. Here the CDR3 DNA reads TGTGCCAGCAGTACCACAGGGTTAGCAGATACGCAGTATTTT.

This clonotype was seen at least ten times. The chain couples TRBV12-3 or TRBV12-4 to TRBJ1-1; TRBD1 might be the D (5 bases). The CDR3 loop spans 13 amino acids. V was clipped by 4 bases and J by 1 base, with 7 bases between them. CDR3 amino acids: CASSSTENTEAFF. The CDR3 DNA is TGTGCCAGCAGTTCGACAGAGAACACTGAAGCTTTCTTT.

The chain joins TRBV6-1 to TRBJ2-3; 8 bases are a match to TRBD2. Trimming took 7 bases from V and 6 from J; bases not matched to a gene: 9. Germline V gene lookup returns CDR1 MNHNS and CDR2 SASEGT. This CDR3 has 14 residues. The CDR3 loop is CASIGGAWGDTQYF. The CDR3 region has the DNA TGTGCCAGCATCGGGGGGGCCTGGGGGGATACGCAGTATTTT.

This clonotype showed up just a few times. The chain carries TRBV14 and TRBJ1-4, with a weak D call TRBD1 (6 bases). The V end lost 1 base, the J end lost 10 bases, and 13 bases lay between the germline ends. This CDR3 has 14 amino acids. Germline loops: CDR1 SGHDN, CDR2 FVKESK. Here the CDR3 DNA reads TGTGCCAGCAGCCAAGCGACAGGAATCGTAAAACTGTTTTTT. Protein sequence: CASSQATGIVKLFF.

The chain has TRBV2 and TRBJ1-2; D is possibly TRBD1 (5 bases). This CDR3 has 15 residues. Deletions cut 8 bases from V and 1 base from J, with 17 bases between. In germline, CDR1 is SNHLY, CDR2 FYNNEI. The CDR3 region has the DNA TGTGCCAGCCGCCCGGGGCAGGGATTTAACTATGGCTACACCTTC. Protein product: CASRPGQGFNYGYTF.

V usage is TRBV6-5 and J usage is TRBJ1-1; D uncertain. The CDR3 is 13 residues long. CDR1 is MNHEY, CDR2 SVGAGI, per germline. V lost 1 base and J 5 bases, leaving 8 bases between the germline ends. The chain's CDR3 is CASSYYGETEAFF. The CDR3 DNA is TGTGCCAGCAGTTACTACGGAGAGACTGAAGCTTTCTTT.

The genes are TRBV30 and TRBJ1-1; TRBD1 matches 7 bases. This CDR3 is built from 13 residues. V shed 2 bases and J 7 bases; nucleotides not matched to a gene: 7. The germline gives CDR1 GTSNPN, CDR2 SVGIG (reference sequence). CDR3 sequence (DNA): TGTGCCTGGAGTCCTCGACAGGGAGTTGAAGCTTTCTTT. Its translation: CAWSPRQGVEAFF.

This clonotype was detected a few times. This chain links TRBV2 with TRBJ1-1; a weak D match, TRBD1 (6 bases). Germline CDR1 is SNHLY and CDR2 is FYNNEI. V was trimmed by 5 bases and J by 4 bases, leaving 14 bases between them. The CDR3 length is 14 residues. In DNA, the CDR3 is TGTGCCAGCAGTTCGGACCTAGGGGGCACTGAAGCTTTCTTT. It encodes CASSSDLGGTEAFF.

This clonotype was detected only a few times. V and J are TRBV29-1 and TRBJ1-1, with D perhaps TRBD1 (6 bases). Germline V gives CDR1 SQVTM, CDR2 ANQGSEA. The CDR3 spans 14 residues. Trimming stripped 4 bases from V and 5 bases from J, with 17 bases between. In nucleotides, the CDR3 is TGCAGCGTTGGAGGGGGAAGAGGAGCGACTGAAGCTTTCTTT. This encodes CSVGGGRGATEAFF.

V gene TRBV19 combines with J gene TRBJ1-1; D not certain. The CDR3 loop spans 13 amino acids. Trimming stripped 9 bases from V and 0 bases from J, with 11 bases between. The V gene's germline CDR1 is LNHDA and CDR2 SQIVND (reference sequence). The CDR3: CASVENLNTEAFF. In nucleotides, the CDR3 is TGTGCCAGCGTAGAGAACTTGAACACTGAAGCTTTCTTT.

This clonotype was detected many times. The J gene is TRBJ1-1, the V gene TRBV7-2, with D perhaps matching TRBD1 (5 bases). This CDR3 is built from 15 residues. V was cut by 4 bases and J by 6 bases, with 18 bases left in between. Germline CDR1 is SGHTA and CDR2 is FQGNSA. The CDR3 is CASSSTVGGRAEAFF. CDR3 nucleotide sequence: TGTGCCAGCAGCTCGACAGTGGGCGGACGGGCTGAAGCTTTCTTT.

A few counts support this clonotype. The rearrangement joins TRBV7-2 to TRBJ1-5, with D possibly TRBD1 on 6 matching bases. Germline V gene data show CDR1 as SGHTA and CDR2 as FQGNSA. The CDR3 is 15 amino acids. Trimming took off 3 bases at V and 2 bases at J, with 11 bases between the two ends. CDR3 residues: CASSLGAWGNQPQHF. DNA for the CDR3: TGTGCCAGCAGCTTGGGGGCTTGGGGCAATCAGCCCCAGCATTTT.

This clonotype was picked up many times. The V and J genes are TRBV7-9 and TRBJ1-2, with D hard to call. The V gene's germline CDR1 is SEHNR and CDR2 FQNEAQ (reference sequence). The CDR3 spans 16 residues. Trimming cost V 4 bases and J 6 bases, with 21 bases left between them. Here the CDR3 reads CASSSFSRRATDGYTF. Here the CDR3 DNA reads TGTGCCAGCAGCTCCTTCTCACGGAGAGCGACCGATGGCTACACCTTC.

This clonotype was recorded a few times. V usage is TRBV6-1 and J usage is TRBJ2-2; a possible D gene is TRBD1 (6 bases). Deletions cut 6 bases from V and 3 bases from J, with 14 bases between. The CDR3 has 15 residues. Looked up from germline, CDR1 is MNHNS and CDR2 is SASEGT. The CDR3 sequence is CASSLGGPDTGELFF. DNA for the CDR3: TGTGCCAGCAGCCTTGGGGGCCCAGACACCGGGGAGCTGTTTTTT.

The V gene is TRBV15, the J gene TRBJ1-3; the D is unclear. The CDR3 sequence is 16 residues long. The V gene's germline CDR1 is LNHNV and CDR2 YYDKDF (reference sequence). Trimming cost V 0 bases and J 2 bases, with 11 bases left between them. The DNA for the CDR3 is TGTGCCACCAGCAGAGACATACCTCAAACTGGAAACACCATATATTTT. It yields the protein CATSRDIPQTGNTIYF. The whole variable domain, filled in from reference TRBV15 and TRBJ1-3, reads DAMVIQNPRYQVTQFGKPVTLSCSQTLNHNVMYWYQQKSSQAPKLLFHYYDKDFNNEADTPDNFQSRRPNTSFCFLDIRSPGLGDTAMYLCATSRDIPQTGNTIYFGEGSWLTVV.

The chain joins TRBV10-3 to TRBJ2-3; 7 bases are a match to TRBD1. The CDR3 runs to 14 residues. Germline CDR1 ENHRY, CDR2 SYGVKD. V dropped 3 bases and J dropped 3; count of bases not matched to a gene: 3. CDR3 sequence reads: CAISEGGQTDTQYF. DNA of the CDR3: TGTGCCATCAGTGAAGGGGGACAGACAGATACGCAGTATTTT.